This TCR beta chain was identified in a study of cytomegalovirus exposure and HLA in healthy donors. 60 Vbeta and 13 Jbeta primers were used in PCR. Using immunoSEQ multiplex PCR, the repertoire was profiled, and TCRdb retains in-frame clones only, with some absent. There are 170,000 or so clones in the sample; 75% to 90% occur only once, and almost 7% lies in the top ten. This clone was recorded once. This clonotype was obtained from a man aged 25 to 45 in good health and CMV-seropositive. Material for sequencing was PBMCs.

The CDR3 here is CASSGQREAFF. The CDR3 DNA follows: TGTGCCAGCAGCGGTCAGCGTGAAGCTTTCTTT. The chain uses TRBV11-3 and TRBJ1-1, with D unresolved. The CDR3 runs 11 residues. CDR1 is SGHNT, CDR2 YENEEA, per germline. The V gene lost 5 bases and the J gene lost 7 bases, with 8 bases spanning the gap. The full variable domain, with the rest looked up from reference TRBV11-3 and TRBJ1-1, is EAGVVQSPRYKIIEKKQPVAFWCNPISGHNTLYWYLQNLGQGPELLIRYENEEAVDDSQLPKDRFSAERLKGVDSTLKIQPAELGDSAVYLCASSGQREAFFGQGTRLTVV.